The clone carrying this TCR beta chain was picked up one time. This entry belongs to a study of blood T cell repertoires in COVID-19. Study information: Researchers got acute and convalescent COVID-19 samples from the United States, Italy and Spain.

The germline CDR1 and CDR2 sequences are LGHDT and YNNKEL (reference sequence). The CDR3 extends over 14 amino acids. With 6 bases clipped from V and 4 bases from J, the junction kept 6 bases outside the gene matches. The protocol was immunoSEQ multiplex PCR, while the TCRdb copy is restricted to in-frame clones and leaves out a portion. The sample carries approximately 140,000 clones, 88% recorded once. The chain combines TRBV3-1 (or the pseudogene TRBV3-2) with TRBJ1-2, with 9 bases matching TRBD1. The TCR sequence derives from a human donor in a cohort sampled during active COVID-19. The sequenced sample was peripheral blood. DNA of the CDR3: TGTGCCAGCAGTCGGACAGGGGACCTCTATGGCTACACCTTC. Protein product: CASSRTGDLYGYTF.